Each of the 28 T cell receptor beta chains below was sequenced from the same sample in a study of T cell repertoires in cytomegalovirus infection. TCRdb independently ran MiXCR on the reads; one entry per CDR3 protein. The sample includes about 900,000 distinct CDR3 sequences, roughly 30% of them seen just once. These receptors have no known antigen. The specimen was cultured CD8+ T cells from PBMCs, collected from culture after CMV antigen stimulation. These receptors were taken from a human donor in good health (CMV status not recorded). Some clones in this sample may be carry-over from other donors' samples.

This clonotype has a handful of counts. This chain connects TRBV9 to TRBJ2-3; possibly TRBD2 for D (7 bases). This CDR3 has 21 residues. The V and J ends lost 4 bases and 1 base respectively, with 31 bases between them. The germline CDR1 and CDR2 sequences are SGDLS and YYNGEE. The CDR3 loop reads CASSPPAGARSTHLRTDTQYF. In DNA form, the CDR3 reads TGTGCCAGCAGCCCTCCCGCGGGGGCGAGATCCACCCATTTGCGCACAGATACGCAGTATTTT.

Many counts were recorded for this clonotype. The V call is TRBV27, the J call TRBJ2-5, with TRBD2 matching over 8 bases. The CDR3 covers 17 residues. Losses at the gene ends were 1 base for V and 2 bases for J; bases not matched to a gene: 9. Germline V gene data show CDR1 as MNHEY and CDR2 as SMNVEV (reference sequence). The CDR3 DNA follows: TGTGCCAGCAGTTTATTGTTTGCGGGGGGTGTTCAAGAGACCCAGTACTTC. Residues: CASSLLFAGGVQETQYF.

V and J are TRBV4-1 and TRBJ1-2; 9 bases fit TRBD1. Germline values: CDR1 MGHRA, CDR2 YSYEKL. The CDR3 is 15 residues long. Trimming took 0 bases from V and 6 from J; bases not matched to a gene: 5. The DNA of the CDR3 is TGCGCCAGCAGCCAAGACTCCGGGACAGGGCATGGCTACACCTTC. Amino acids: CASSQDSGTGHGYTF.

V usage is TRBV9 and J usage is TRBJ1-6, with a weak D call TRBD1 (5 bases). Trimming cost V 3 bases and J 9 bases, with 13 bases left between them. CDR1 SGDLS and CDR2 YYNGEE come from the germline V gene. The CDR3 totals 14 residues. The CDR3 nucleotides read TGTGCCAGCAGCGATTGGGGCCCGCTTTCACCCCTCCACTTT. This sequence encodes CASSDWGPLSPLHF.

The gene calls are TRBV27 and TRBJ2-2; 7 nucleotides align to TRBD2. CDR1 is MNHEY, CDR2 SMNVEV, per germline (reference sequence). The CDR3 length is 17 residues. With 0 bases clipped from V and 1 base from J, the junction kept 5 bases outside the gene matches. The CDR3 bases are TGTGCCAGCAGTTTATCGTGGCTAGCGGTGAACACCGGGGAGCTGTTTTTT. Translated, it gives CASSLSWLAVNTGELFF.

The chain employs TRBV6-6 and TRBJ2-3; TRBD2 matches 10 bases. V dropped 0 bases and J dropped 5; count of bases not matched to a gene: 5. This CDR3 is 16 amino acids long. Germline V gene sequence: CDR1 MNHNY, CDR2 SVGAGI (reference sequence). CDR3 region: CASSYSSGGAEDTQYF. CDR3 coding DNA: TGTGCCAGCAGTTACTCGAGCGGGGGGGCGGAAGATACGCAGTATTTT.

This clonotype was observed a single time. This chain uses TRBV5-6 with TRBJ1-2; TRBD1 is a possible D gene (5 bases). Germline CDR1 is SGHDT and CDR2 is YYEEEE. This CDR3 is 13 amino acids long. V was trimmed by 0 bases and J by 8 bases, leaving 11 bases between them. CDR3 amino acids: CASSLEGRRGYTF. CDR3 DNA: TGTGCCAGCAGCTTGGAGGGACGGCGAGGCTACACCTTC.

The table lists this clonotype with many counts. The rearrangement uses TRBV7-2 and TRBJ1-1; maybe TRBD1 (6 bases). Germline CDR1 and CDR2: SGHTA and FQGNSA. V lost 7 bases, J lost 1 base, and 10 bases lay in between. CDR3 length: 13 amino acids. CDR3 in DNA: TGTGCCAGCACCCCGGGACAGAACACTGAAGCTTTCTTT. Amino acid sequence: CASTPGQNTEAFF.

The CDR3 sequence: CASSSRKGEETQYF. CDR3 nucleotides: TGTGCCAGCAGCAGCCGAAAAGGAGAAGAGACCCAGTACTTC. The chain is built from TRBV7-6 and TRBJ2-5, with D hard to call. CDR1 is SGHVS and CDR2 is FNYEAQ in the germline V gene. This CDR3 region has 14 residues. V shed 5 bases and J shed 3 bases, with 13 bases lying between them.

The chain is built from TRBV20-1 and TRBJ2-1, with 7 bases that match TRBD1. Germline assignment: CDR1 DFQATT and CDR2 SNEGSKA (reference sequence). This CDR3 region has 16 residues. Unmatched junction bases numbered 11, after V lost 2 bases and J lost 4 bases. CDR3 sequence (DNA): TGCAGTGCTAGACCGGTGATGGGACAGAATTACAATGAGCAGTTCTTC. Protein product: CSARPVMGQNYNEQFF.

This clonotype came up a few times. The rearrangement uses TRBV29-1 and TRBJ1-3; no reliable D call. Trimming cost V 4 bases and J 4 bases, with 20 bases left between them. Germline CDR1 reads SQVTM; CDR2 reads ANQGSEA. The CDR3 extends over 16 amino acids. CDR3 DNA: TGCAGCGTTGGGCTAGAACGCGGGTCATTCGGAAACACCATATATTTT. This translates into CSVGLERGSFGNTIYF.

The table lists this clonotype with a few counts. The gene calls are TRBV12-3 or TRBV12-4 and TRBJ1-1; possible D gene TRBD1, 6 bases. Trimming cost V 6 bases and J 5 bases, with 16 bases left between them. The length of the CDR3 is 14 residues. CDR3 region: CASSLTLGGTEAFF. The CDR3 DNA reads TGTGCCAGCAGCCTAACTTTAGGGGGAACTGAAGCTTTCTTT.

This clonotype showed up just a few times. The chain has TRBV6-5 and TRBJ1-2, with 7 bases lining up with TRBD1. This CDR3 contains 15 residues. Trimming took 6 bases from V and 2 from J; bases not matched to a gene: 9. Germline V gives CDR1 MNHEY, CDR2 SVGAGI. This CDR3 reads CASRGTDTINYGYTF. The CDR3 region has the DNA TGTGCCAGCAGAGGGACAGATACAATAAACTATGGCTACACCTTC.

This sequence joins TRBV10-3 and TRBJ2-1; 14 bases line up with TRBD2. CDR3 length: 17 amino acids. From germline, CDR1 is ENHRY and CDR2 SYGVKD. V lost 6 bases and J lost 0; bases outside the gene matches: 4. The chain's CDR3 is CAIRVGTSGGSYNEQFF. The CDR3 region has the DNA TGTGCCATCAGGGTGGGGACTAGCGGGGGCTCCTACAATGAGCAGTTCTTC.

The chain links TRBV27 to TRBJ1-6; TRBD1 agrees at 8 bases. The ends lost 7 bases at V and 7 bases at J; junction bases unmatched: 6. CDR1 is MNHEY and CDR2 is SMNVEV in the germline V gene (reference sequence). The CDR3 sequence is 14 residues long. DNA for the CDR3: TGTGCCAGCAAGGTGGGACAGGCAAATTCACCCCTCCACTTT. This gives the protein CASKVGQANSPLHF.

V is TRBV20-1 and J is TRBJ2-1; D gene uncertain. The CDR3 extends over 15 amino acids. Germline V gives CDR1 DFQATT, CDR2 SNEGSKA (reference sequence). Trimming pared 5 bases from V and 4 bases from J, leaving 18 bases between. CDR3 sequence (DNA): TGCAGTGCTTCAGTGACACCCAGTGCGTACAATGAGCAGTTCTTC. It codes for CSASVTPSAYNEQFF.

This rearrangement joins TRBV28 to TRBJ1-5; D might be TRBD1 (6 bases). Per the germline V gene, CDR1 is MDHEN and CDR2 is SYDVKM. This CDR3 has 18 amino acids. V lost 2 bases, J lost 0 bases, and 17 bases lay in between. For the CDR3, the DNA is TGTGCCAGCAGTTTAACGCGGACAGAGACATATAGCAATCAGCCCCAGCATTTT. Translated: CASSLTRTETYSNQPQHF.

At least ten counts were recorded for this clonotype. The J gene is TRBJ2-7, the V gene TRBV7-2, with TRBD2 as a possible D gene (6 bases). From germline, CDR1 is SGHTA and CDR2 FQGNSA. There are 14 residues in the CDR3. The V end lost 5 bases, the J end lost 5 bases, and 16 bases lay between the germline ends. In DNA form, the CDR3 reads TGTGCCAGCAGCCAAGGCGGCAGGAGGGACGAGCAGTACGTC. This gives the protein CASSQGGRRDEQYV.

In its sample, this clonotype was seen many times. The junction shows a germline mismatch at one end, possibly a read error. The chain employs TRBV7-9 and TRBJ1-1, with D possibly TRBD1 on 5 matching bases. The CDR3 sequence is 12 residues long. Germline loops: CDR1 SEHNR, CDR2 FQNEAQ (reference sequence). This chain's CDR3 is CASSSGRTEAFF. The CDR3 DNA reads TGCGCCAGCAGCTCAGGGCGGACTGAAGCTTTCTTT.

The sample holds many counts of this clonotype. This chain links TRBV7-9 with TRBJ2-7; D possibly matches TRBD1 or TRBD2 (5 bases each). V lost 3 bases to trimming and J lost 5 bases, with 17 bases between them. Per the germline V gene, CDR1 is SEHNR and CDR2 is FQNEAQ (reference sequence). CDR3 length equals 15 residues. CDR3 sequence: CASSFSGRSSHEQYV. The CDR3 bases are TGTGCCAGCAGCTTCTCAGGGAGAAGTTCCCACGAGCAGTACGTC.

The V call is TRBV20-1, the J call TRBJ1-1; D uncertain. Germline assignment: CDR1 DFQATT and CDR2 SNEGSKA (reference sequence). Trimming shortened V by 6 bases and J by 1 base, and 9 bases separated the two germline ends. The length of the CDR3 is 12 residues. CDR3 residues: CSAPSGNTEAFF. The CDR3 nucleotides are TGCAGTGCCCCCTCAGGGAACACTGAAGCTTTCTTT.

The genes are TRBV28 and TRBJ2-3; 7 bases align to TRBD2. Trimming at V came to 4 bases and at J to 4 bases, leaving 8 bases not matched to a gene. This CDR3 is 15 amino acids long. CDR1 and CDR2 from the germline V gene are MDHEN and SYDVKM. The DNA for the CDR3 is TGTGCCAGCAGTTCTCAGCGGGGTAGGGCAGATACGCAGTATTTT. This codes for CASSSQRGRADTQYF.

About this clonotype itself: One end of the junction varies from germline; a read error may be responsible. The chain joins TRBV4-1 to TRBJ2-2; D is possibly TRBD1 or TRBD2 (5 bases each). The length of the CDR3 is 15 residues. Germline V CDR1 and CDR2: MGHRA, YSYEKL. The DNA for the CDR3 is TGTGCCAGCAGCCCGGGGACGGATAACACCGGGGAGCTGTTTTTT. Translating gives CASSPGTDNTGELFF.

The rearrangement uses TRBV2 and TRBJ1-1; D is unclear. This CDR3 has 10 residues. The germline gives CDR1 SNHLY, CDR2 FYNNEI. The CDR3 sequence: CGDIGTEAFF. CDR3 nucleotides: TGTGGCGATATCGGGACTGAAGCTTTCTTT.

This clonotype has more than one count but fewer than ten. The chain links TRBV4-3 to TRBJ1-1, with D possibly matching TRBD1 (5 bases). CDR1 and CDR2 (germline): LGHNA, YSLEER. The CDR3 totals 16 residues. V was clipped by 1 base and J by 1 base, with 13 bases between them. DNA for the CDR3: TGCGCCAGCAGCCAAGCCCAGGGCTTTGCGAACACTGAAGCTTTCTTT. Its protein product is CASSQAQGFANTEAFF.

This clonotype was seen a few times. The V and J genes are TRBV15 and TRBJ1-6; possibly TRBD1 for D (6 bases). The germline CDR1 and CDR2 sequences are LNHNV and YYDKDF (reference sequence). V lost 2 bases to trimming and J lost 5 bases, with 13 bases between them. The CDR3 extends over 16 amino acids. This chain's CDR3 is CATSRNRARHNSPLHF. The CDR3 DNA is TGTGCCACCAGCAGAAACAGGGCGAGACATAATTCACCCCTCCACTTT. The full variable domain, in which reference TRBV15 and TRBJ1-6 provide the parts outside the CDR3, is DAMVIQNPRYQVTQFGKPVTLSCSQTLNHNVMYWYQQKSSQAPKLLFHYYDKDFNNEADTPDNFQSRRPNTSFCFLDIRSPGLGDTAMYLCATSRNRARHNSPLHFGNGTRLTVT.

The CDR3: CASSATTRVVVEQYV. CDR3 in DNA: TGTGCCAGCAGCGCCACGACTAGAGTGGTGGTCGAGCAGTACGTC. V usage is TRBV6-2 or TRBV6-3 and J usage is TRBJ2-7; D perhaps matches TRBD2 (6 bases). The CDR3 totals 15 residues. Germline-derived CDR1 and CDR2 are MNHEY and SVGEGT. The germline V and J ends were trimmed by 6 bases and 6 bases, with 21 bases remaining between them.

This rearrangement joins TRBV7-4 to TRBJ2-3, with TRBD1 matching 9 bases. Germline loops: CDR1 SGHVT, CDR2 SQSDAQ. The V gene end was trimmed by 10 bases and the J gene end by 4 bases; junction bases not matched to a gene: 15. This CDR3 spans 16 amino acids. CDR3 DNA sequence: TGTGCCAACATAATCCCGTGGGACAGGGACCCAGATACGCAGTATTTT. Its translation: CANIIPWDRDPDTQYF. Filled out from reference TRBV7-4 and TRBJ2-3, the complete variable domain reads GAGVSQSPRYKVAKRGRDVALRCDSISGHVTLYWYRQTLGQGSEVLTYSQSDAQRDKSGRPSGRFSAERPERSVSTLKIQRTEQGDSAVYLCANIIPWDRDPDTQYFGPGTRLTVL.